This TCR beta chain was captured in a study of monozygotic twins with inflammatory bowel disease. Study-wide results and caveats: By inverse Simpson index, TCRbeta diversity was lower in IBD patients than in healthy co-twins.

TCRdb re-analyzed the 5' RACE reads; it lists each CDR3 protein once, without DNA. In total, the table holds 200,000 to 250,000 distinct CDR3 sequences. The CDR3 totals 12 residues. CDR1 and CDR2 from the germline V gene are MNHNS and SASEGT. Of note for this clonotype: Its antigen is as yet unknown.

The chain joins TRBV6-1 to TRBJ2-7; TCRdb picks TRBD2, but there is no DNA to check that call. The clonotype comes from a human donor with ulcerative colitis or Crohn's disease, or a healthy co-twin of an affected twin (not recorded which). Sample: blood. The CDR3 protein is CASNYAGNEQYF.